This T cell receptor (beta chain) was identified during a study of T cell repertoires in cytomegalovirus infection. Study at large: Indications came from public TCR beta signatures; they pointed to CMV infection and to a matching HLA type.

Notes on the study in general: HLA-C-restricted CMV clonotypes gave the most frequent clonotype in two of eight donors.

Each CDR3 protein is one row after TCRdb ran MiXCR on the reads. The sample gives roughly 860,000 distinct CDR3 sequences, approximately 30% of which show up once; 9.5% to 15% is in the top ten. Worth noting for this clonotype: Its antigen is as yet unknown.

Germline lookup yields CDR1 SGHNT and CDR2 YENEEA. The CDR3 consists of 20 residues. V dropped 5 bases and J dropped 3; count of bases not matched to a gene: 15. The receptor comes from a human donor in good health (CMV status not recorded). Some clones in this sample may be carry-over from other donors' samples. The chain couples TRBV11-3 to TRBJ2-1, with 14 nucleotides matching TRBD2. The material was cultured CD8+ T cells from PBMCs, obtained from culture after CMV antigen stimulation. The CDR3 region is CASSQYSGTSGGSSYNEQFF. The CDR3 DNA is TGTGCCAGCAGCCAATATTCCGGGACTAGCGGGGGTTCGAGCTACAATGAGCAGTTCTTC.